A selection of T cell receptor beta chains follows, all from one sample in a study of shared clonotypes between healthy human individuals. Using immunoSEQ multiplex PCR, the repertoire was profiled, and TCRdb retains in-frame clones only, with some absent. The table has about 2.2 million clones, roughly 95% seen once. Sequenced material: naive CD8+ T cells from PBMCs. These TCRs come from a man younger than 35 in good health. Some clones in this sample may be carry-over from other donors' samples. Each CDR3 is given with its conserved first and last residue. The D gene is left open where the match is weak. Some rows mark clone size as missing; the rest say once, few, many or name a class of expanded clone.

- | TRBD2 | TRBJ2-7 | TRBV10-2 | CASTQTGGSYEQYF | TGCGCCAGCACTCAGACGGGAGGGTCCTACGAGCAGTACTTC
- | - | TRBJ1-2 | TRBV20-1 | CSASGGYTF | TGCAGTGCTAGTGGTGGCTACACCTTC
- | TRBD1 | TRBJ1-1 | TRBV4-2 | CASSPPTGAFLGEAFF | TGTGCCAGCAGCCCCCCGACAGGGGCATTTCTCGGTGAAGCTTTCTTT
- | - | TRBJ2-7 | TRBV7-9 | CASSLKQPMGYEQYF | TGTGCCAGCAGCTTGAAACAGCCTATGGGCTACGAGCAGTACTTC
- | - | TRBJ1-2 | TRBV19 | CASNEGNIYGYTF | TGTGCCAGTAATGAGGGGAACATCTATGGCTACACCTTC
- | - | TRBJ2-6 | TRBV9 | CASSVGRSGANVLTF | TGTGCCAGCAGCGTAGGGAGGTCTGGGGCCAACGTCCTGACTTTC
- | - | TRBJ2-1 | TRBV10-3 | CAISESVRGNNEQFF | TGTGCCATCAGTGAGTCGGTTAGGGGAAACAATGAGCAGTTCTTC
- | TRBD1 | TRBJ1-1 | TRBV9 | CASSVVRDRANTEAFF | TGTGCCAGCAGCGTAGTCCGGGACAGGGCGAACACTGAAGCTTTCTTT
- | - | TRBJ2-1 | TRBV2 | CASIEGGLNEQFF | TGTGCCAGCATTGAGGGAGGATTGAATGAGCAGTTCTTC
- | TRBD2 | TRBJ2-7 | TRBV19 | CASSTQGLAETSYEQYF | TGTGCCAGTAGTACACAGGGACTAGCGGAGACTTCCTACGAGCAGTACTTC
- | TRBD2 | TRBJ2-7 | TRBV4-3 | CASSPGLAGMVYEQYF | TGCGCCAGCAGCCCAGGACTAGCGGGAATGGTCTACGAGCAGTACTTC
- | TRBD2 | TRBJ2-1 | TRBV9 | CASSVSGRANYNEQFF | TGTGCCAGCAGCGTTAGCGGGAGGGCCAATTACAATGAGCAGTTCTTC
- | TRBD2 | TRBJ2-1 | TRBV9 | CASSQTSGSHNEQFF | TGTGCCAGCAGCCAGACTAGCGGGAGCCACAATGAGCAGTTCTTC
- | - | TRBJ2-7 | TRBV6-5 | CASSYFGGLSYEQYF | TGTGCCAGCAGTTATTTCGGGGGGCTCTCCTACGAGCAGTACTTC
- | TRBD2 | TRBJ2-7 | TRBV15 | CATSRVREGSSYEQYF | TGTGCCACCAGCAGAGTACGGGAGGGGAGCTCCTACGAGCAGTACTTC
- | - | TRBJ2-1 | TRBV5-1 | CASSLGGWTTTSYNEQFF | TGCGCCAGCAGCTTGGGGGGTTGGACGACTACCTCCTACAATGAGCAGTTCTTC
- | TRBD1 | TRBJ2-5 | TRBV14 | CASSLRHRGQETQYF | TGTGCCAGCAGCCTACGACACAGGGGACAAGAGACCCAGTACTTC
- | - | TRBJ1-5 | TRBV6-5 | CASSQRGVNNQPQHF | TGTGCCAGCAGTCAACGGGGGGTGAATAATCAGCCCCAGCATTTT
- | TRBD2 | TRBJ2-7 | TRBV27 | CASSLGAGGDLDEQYF | TGTGCCAGCAGTTTAGGGGCGGGAGGGGACCTAGACGAGCAGTACTTC
- | TRBD2 | TRBJ2-3 | TRBV7-9 | CASSQVGASGFTDTQYF | TGTGCCAGCAGCCAAGTGGGGGCTAGCGGGTTCACAGATACGCAGTATTTT
- | TRBD1 | TRBJ2-7 | TRBV10-3 | CAISESKQGVYEQYF | TGTGCCATCAGTGAGTCGAAACAGGGGGTCTACGAGCAGTACTTC
- | - | TRBJ2-7 | TRBV4-1 | CASSQDPTSYEQYF | TGCGCCAGCAGCCAAGATCCCACCTCCTACGAGCAGTACTTC
- | - | TRBJ2-7 | TRBV11-2 | CASSLGGIYEQYF | TGTGCCAGCAGCTTAGGGGGAATCTACGAGCAGTACTTC
- | - | TRBJ2-7 | TRBV27 | CASRTASYEQYF | TGTGCCAGCAGGACGGCCTCCTACGAGCAGTACTTC
once | TRBD2 | TRBJ2-1 | TRBV27 | CASSTLAGGTYNEQFF | TGTGCCAGCAGTACATTAGCGGGAGGGACCTACAATGAGCAGTTCTTC
- | TRBD1 | TRBJ1-1 | TRBV19 | CASSIARTGVSEAFF | TGTGCCAGTAGTATTGCCCGGACAGGGGTCTCTGAAGCTTTCTTT
- | - | TRBJ1-1 | TRBV19 | CASSDGLNTEAFF | TGTGCCAGTAGTGACGGTTTGAACACTGAAGCTTTCTTT
- | - | TRBJ2-1 | TRBV7-2 | CASSLALGNEQFF | TGTGCCAGCAGCTTAGCACTGGGCAATGAGCAGTTCTTC
- | TRBD2 | TRBJ2-7 | TRBV2 | CASSPLSGRETYEQYF | TGTGCCAGCAGCCCTTTATCGGGGAGGGAGACGTACGAGCAGTACTTC
- | TRBD2 | TRBJ2-2 | TRBV30 | CAWTSGIHGELFF | TGTGCCTGGACTAGCGGGATACACGGGGAGCTGTTTTTT
- | - | TRBJ1-6 | TRBV30 | CAWTPGIYNSPLHF | TGTGCCTGGACGCCAGGGATCTATAATTCACCCCTCCACTTT
- | - | TRBJ1-5 | TRBV5-8 | CASSPRAAGNQPQHF | TGTGCCAGCAGCCCCAGGGCGGCGGGCAATCAGCCCCAGCATTTT
- | - | TRBJ2-1 | TRBV27 | CASSLSASGRSSYNEQFF | TGTGCCAGCAGTTTAAGCGCGAGCGGCCGAAGCTCCTACAATGAGCAGTTCTTC
- | - | TRBJ2-1 | TRBV27 | CASSRVSGKDEQFF | TGTGCCAGCAGCCGGGTTTCAGGGAAGGATGAGCAGTTCTTC
- | - | TRBJ1-3 | TRBV11-2 | CASSQLVGWASEAGNTIYF | TGTGCCAGCAGCCAACTGGTTGGGTGGGCCAGCGAGGCTGGAAACACCATATATTTT
- | TRBD1 | TRBJ2-4 | TRBV28 | CASSPGQVSIQYF | TGTGCCAGCAGCCCCGGACAGGTTAGCATTCAGTACTTC
- | TRBD2 | TRBJ2-1 | TRBV4-1 | CASSAVAGLNEQFF | TGCGCCAGCAGCGCGGTAGCGGGATTGAATGAGCAGTTCTTC
once | - | TRBJ2-7 | TRBV27 | CASREGGPSYEQYF | TGTGCCAGCAGGGAAGGCGGACCCTCCTACGAGCAGTACTTC
- | - | TRBJ2-7 | TRBV28 | CWDGFLIF | TGTTGGGATGGATTCCTCATCTTC
- | - | TRBJ1-2 | TRBV27 | CASSSWARFSNGYTF | TGTGCCAGCAGTTCTTGGGCGAGGTTTTCTAATGGCTACACCTTC
- | - | TRBJ2-7 | TRBV28 | CASSSLGEQYF | TGTGCCAGCAGTTCCCTGGGCGAGCAGTACTTC
once | - | TRBJ2-1 | TRBV10-1 | CASSAMSSYNEQFF | TGCGCCAGCAGTGCAATGAGCTCCTACAATGAGCAGTTCTTC
- | - | TRBJ1-5 | TRBV28 | CASSFIKSSNQPQHF | TGTGCCAGCAGTTTTATAAAGAGTAGCAATCAGCCCCAGCATTTT
- | TRBD2 | TRBJ2-3 | TRBV7-9 | CASSSRLAGRIDTQYF | TGTGCCAGCAGCTCCAGACTAGCGGGACGTATAGATACGCAGTATTTT
- | TRBD1 | TRBJ2-7 | TRBV19 | CASSILPRTGDSYEQYF | TGTGCCAGTAGTATCCTACCCCGGACAGGAGATTCCTACGAGCAGTACTTC
- | - | TRBJ2-7 | TRBV27 | CASSLNTGPYEQYF | TGTGCCAGCAGTTTAAACACTGGACCCTACGAGCAGTACTTC
- | - | TRBJ2-7 | TRBV21-1 | CASSNPREQGGGYEQYF | TGTGCCAGCAGCAATCCCAGAGAGCAGGGGGGAGGTTACGAGCAGTACTTC
- | TRBD1 | TRBJ1-5 | TRBV4-3 | CASSQDWSGGQPQHF | TGCGCCAGCAGCCAAGATTGGTCAGGGGGTCAGCCCCAGCATTTT
- | TRBD2 | TRBJ2-7 | TRBV11-2 | CASSLGLAGYEQYF | TGTGCCAGCAGCTTAGGACTAGCGGGATACGAGCAGTACTTC
once | TRBD1 | TRBJ2-1 | TRBV5-1 | CASSNRGLQQFF | TGCGCCAGCAGCAACAGGGGATTACAGCAGTTCTTC
- | TRBD1 | TRBJ1-2 | TRBV28 | CASSPQGVVNYGYTF | TGTGCCAGCAGTCCCCAGGGGGTCGTTAACTATGGCTACACCTTC
- | TRBD2 | TRBJ2-3 | TRBV2 | CASSAPGLANTDTQYF | TGTGCCAGCAGTGCCCCTGGACTAGCGAACACAGATACGCAGTATTTT
- | - | TRBJ2-7 | TRBV5-1 | CASSLGGLIDEQYF | TGCGCCAGCAGCTTGGGAGGGTTGATAGACGAGCAGTACTTC
once | - | TRBJ2-3 | TRBV28 | CASSLHFTDTQYF | TGTGCCAGCAGTTTACACTTCACAGATACGCAGTATTTT
- | TRBD1 | TRBJ2-5 | TRBV11-2 | CASFPGPGTGVQTQYF | TGTGCCAGTTTTCCCGGGCCGGGGACAGGGGTTCAGACCCAGTACTTC
- | TRBD2 | TRBJ2-7 | TRBV6-1 | CASSERTSGVYEQYF | TGTGCCAGCAGTGAAAGGACTAGCGGGGTATACGAGCAGTACTTC
- | - | TRBJ2-7 | TRBV5-6 | CASSLEQGTHEQYF | TGTGCCAGCAGCTTGGAGCAGGGAACCCACGAGCAGTACTTC
once | - | TRBJ2-3 | TRBV18 | CASSPPRTQRTDTQYF | TGTGCCAGCTCACCACCTCGTACCCAGCGCACAGATACGCAGTATTTT
- | TRBD1 | TRBJ2-2 | TRBV18 | CASSPPDRGPTGELFF | TGTGCCAGCTCACCACCAGACAGGGGGCCCACCGGGGAGCTGTTTTTT
- | TRBD1 | TRBJ2-7 | TRBV28 | CASSPRTGGFLYEQYF | TGTGCCAGCAGTCCGCGGACAGGGGGCTTCCTATACGAGCAGTACTTC